This passage covers 8 T cell receptor beta chains from one sample sequenced in a study of blood T cell repertoires in COVID-19 (TCRdb year 2020). Library creation used the immunoSEQ multiplex PCR assay. As stored in TCRdb, this immuneACCESS dataset retains in-frame rearrangements with V and J assigned. A fraction of the clones does not appear; measured against another copy, unresolved V genes explain less than half of the discrepancy, and the remainder lacks a known reason. This sample has 50,000 to 65,000 clones in its table, and more than 70% of those were observed once. The ten top clones hold roughly 16% of the sample. The material sequenced was peripheral blood. All receptors come from a man aged 55 to 70 with COVID-19, enrolled during active disease.

This chain links TRBV5-1 with TRBJ1-4, with 8 bases aligning to TRBD1. CDR3 size: 15 residues. Looked up from germline, CDR1 is SGHRS and CDR2 is YFSETQ. Losses at the gene ends were 2 bases for V and 7 bases for J; bases not matched to a gene: 7. CDR3 nucleotide sequence: TGCGCCAGCAGCTTATCGACAGGGGAAACTGAAAAACTGTTTTTT. It translates to CASSLSTGETEKLFF.

V usage is TRBV29-1 and J usage is TRBJ2-5; 8 bases map to TRBD1. The CDR3 loop spans 15 amino acids. Looked up from germline, CDR1 is SQVTM and CDR2 is ANQGSEA. Trimming cost V 0 bases and J 4 bases; bases outside gene matches: 7. CDR3 residues: CSVEDPDRVGETQYF. In nucleotides, the CDR3 is TGCAGCGTTGAAGATCCGGACAGGGTAGGAGAGACCCAGTACTTC.

This chain joins TRBV12-3 or TRBV12-4 and TRBJ2-1; TRBD2 matches 10 bases. The CDR3 consists of 13 residues. V lost 6 bases, J lost 7 bases, and 3 bases stayed unmatched. The CDR3 region is CASRASGRNEQFF. CDR3 nucleotides: TGTGCCAGCAGGGCTAGCGGGAGAAATGAGCAGTTCTTC.

The chain is built from TRBV7-9 and TRBJ1-1; D not certain. Germline CDR1 is SEHNR and CDR2 is FQNEAQ (reference sequence). The CDR3 runs to 14 residues. V was pared by 3 bases and J by 2 bases, with 10 bases between. CDR3 loop: CASSLSGVNTEAFF. The DNA of the CDR3 is TGTGCCAGCAGCTTGTCCGGAGTAAACACTGAAGCTTTCTTT. The full variable domain, with the rest looked up from reference TRBV7-9 and TRBJ1-1, is DTGVSQNPRHKITKRGQNVTFRCDPISEHNRLYWYRQTLGQGPEFLTYFQNEAQLEKSRLLSDRFSAERPKGSFSTLEIQRTEQGDSAMYLCASSLSGVNTEAFFGQGTRLTVV.

The chain couples TRBV4-1 to TRBJ2-3; TRBD2 agrees at 8 bases. The CDR3 extends over 14 amino acids. Germline loops: CDR1 MGHRA, CDR2 YSYEKL. J gave up 6 bases and V 4 bases, and 6 bases lay outside the gene matches. The CDR3 DNA reads as TGCGCCAGCAGCCTCGGACTAGCCGGGGATACGCAGTATTTT. Translation gives CASSLGLAGDTQYF.

This clone was detected only a few times. V and J are TRBV7-9 and TRBJ1-2, with no clear D. Trimming removed 5 bases from V and 4 bases from J, with 8 bases in between. CDR1 and CDR2 (germline): SEHNR, FQNEAQ (reference sequence). The CDR3 runs 12 residues. CDR3 residues: CASSPKSYGYTF. The CDR3 DNA is TGTGCCAGCAGCCCCAAATCCTATGGCTACACCTTC.

The chain employs TRBV10-1 and TRBJ2-4, with 8 bases that match TRBD1. CDR3 length equals 16 residues. V dropped 3 bases and J dropped 2; count of bases not matched to a gene: 6. Germline assignment: CDR1 WNHNN and CDR2 SYGVQD (reference sequence). The DNA for the CDR3 is TGCGCCAGCAGTGATGACAGGGGAGGTTCCAAAAACATTCAGTACTTC. It yields the protein CASSDDRGGSKNIQYF.

As regards this clone: Germline and junction disagree at one end, which may indicate a read error. J is TRBJ2-3 and V is TRBV6-5, with D maybe TRBD1 (5 bases). This CDR3 has 12 amino acids. Per the germline V gene, CDR1 is MNHEY and CDR2 is SVGAGI. The CDR3 region has the DNA TGTGCCAGCACAGGGAACAGCCCCGAACCGAATTTT. Protein product: CASTGNSPEPNF.